This T cell receptor beta chain was documented in a study of identical twins. V lost 0 bases, J lost 11 bases, and 7 bases lay in between. CDR1 is KGHDR, CDR2 SFDVKD, per germline. The CDR3 covers 11 residues. All of the donors were Caucasians in good health. TCRdb re-analysed the 5' RACE reads in MiXCR, keeping a single row per CDR3 protein. This sample has 420,000 or so distinct CDR3 sequences, with about 18% found just once. Sequencing was performed on naive T cells sorted from blood. The source of this sequence is a man between 45 and 60 years old in good health. V and J are TRBV24-1 and TRBJ2-7; D ambiguous. DNA for the CDR3: TGTGCCACCAGTGATTTGACCAAGGAGTACTTC. This codes for CATSDLTKEYF.